The 8 T cell receptor beta chains below were found in one sample sequenced in a study of blood T cells in healthy people across ages. Together with a sample-barcoded 5' primer, a J-beta primer mix was included in a second PCR lasting about 7 to 12 cycles. TCRdb called the 5' RACE reads again in MiXCR, with one record for every CDR3 protein. Found here are 600,000 to 850,000 distinct CDR3 sequences, approximately 39% of them singletons; the top ten hold around 20%. Sequenced material: blood. These receptors were taken from a woman in her sixties or seventies in good health.

Turning to this clonotype: Given a much more abundant clone one base away, this may be a read error. The chain joins TRBV9 to TRBJ2-1; 10 positions match TRBD1. CDR3 length equals 14 residues. CDR1 is SGDLS and CDR2 is YYNGEE in the germline V gene. Losses at the gene ends were 6 bases for V and 9 bases for J; bases not matched to a gene: 9. The DNA of the CDR3 is TGTGCCAGCATCTCGGGACAGGGGAACGTTGAGCAGTTCTTC. Its translation: CASISGQGNVEQFF.

The sample holds a few counts of this clonotype. This chain connects TRBV12-3 or TRBV12-4 to TRBJ2-1; 7 nucleotides align to TRBD2. The CDR3 sequence is 13 residues long. V shed 5 bases and J 9 bases; nucleotides not matched to a gene: 7. The CDR3 spells CASSPPPGGEQFF. The CDR3 coding sequence is TGTGCCAGCAGTCCCCCCCCGGGGGGTGAGCAGTTCTTC.

As for this clonotype: This sequence may be a read error, since a much larger clone differs from it by one base. The chain recombines TRBV7-2 with TRBJ2-1, with 9 bases aligning to TRBD2. The CDR3 loop spans 15 amino acids. Germline CDR1 is SGHTA and CDR2 is FQGNSA. The CDR3 DNA is TGTGCCAGCAGCTTAGGGACTAGCGCCTACAATGAGCGGTTCTTC. Translation: CASSLGTSAYNERFF. Combining the CDR3 with reference TRBV7-2 and TRBJ2-1 gives the whole variable domain GAGVSQSPSNKVTEKGKDVELRCDPISGHTALYWYRQSLGQGLEFLIYFQGNSAPDKSGLPSDRFSAERTGGSVSTLTIQRTQQEDSAVYLCASSLGTSAYNERFFGPGTRLTVL.

This chain joins TRBV20-1 and TRBJ2-1, with 7 nucleotides matching TRBD2. This CDR3 contains 14 residues. Germline loops: CDR1 DFQATT, CDR2 SNEGSKA (reference sequence). V was pared by 2 bases and J by 7 bases, with 8 bases of the junction left unmatched. The CDR3 bases are TGCAGTGCTAGACGAGGCGGGGGACCGAATGAGCAGTTCTTC. Its translation is CSARRGGGPNEQFF.

This clonotype was observed a handful of times. This chain links TRBV6-1 with TRBJ2-7, with TRBD2 identical over 8 bases. Trimming at V came to 1 base and at J to 2 bases, leaving 4 bases not matched to a gene. The CDR3 runs 15 residues. CDR1 is MNHNS and CDR2 is SASEGT in the germline V gene. CDR3 amino acids: CASSEGERETYEQYF. The DNA of the CDR3 is TGTGCCAGCAGTGAAGGGGAGCGGGAGACCTACGAGCAGTACTTC.

The chain joins TRBV20-1 to TRBJ2-5, with 8 bases identical to TRBD2. The junction had 2 bases not matched to a gene; V was cut back by 0 bases and J by 2 bases. The CDR3 is 14 residues long. Germline assignment: CDR1 DFQATT and CDR2 SNEGSKA (reference sequence). This CDR3 reads CSARDGGAQETQYF. DNA of the CDR3: TGCAGTGCTAGAGACGGGGGGGCACAAGAGACCCAGTACTTC.

The chain carries TRBV20-1 and TRBJ2-7; the D gene is possibly TRBD1 (6 bases). Germline CDR1 DFQATT, CDR2 SNEGSKA (reference sequence). The CDR3 contains 14 residues. The ends were cut back, 4 bases at V and 4 bases at J, with 17 bases in the middle. CDR3 loop: CSATYRVHNYEQYF. In DNA form, the CDR3 reads TGCAGTGCTACTTACAGGGTACACAATTACGAGCAGTACTTC.

J is TRBJ2-5 and V is TRBV24-1; tentative D call: TRBD1 (5 bases). Trimming cost V 3 bases and J 11 bases, with 15 bases left between them. Germline-derived CDR1 and CDR2 are KGHDR and SFDVKD. This CDR3 is 13 amino acids long. The chain's CDR3 is CATSDHRLNEQYF. DNA of the CDR3: TGTGCCACCAGTGATCACAGGTTAAATGAGCAGTACTTC.